This TCR beta chain was identified in a study of T cell changes during pregnancy in multiple sclerosis. The CDR3 has 17 amino acids. V was pared by 2 bases and J by 0 bases, with 16 bases between. CDR1 and CDR2 from the germline V gene are MRHNA and SNTAGT. Clones were read by immunoSEQ multiplex PCR, and TCRdb kept only the in-frame ones, dropping some. The table includes approximately 38,000 clones, 91% detected once. This clone was seen just once. The clonotype was recovered from a female donor with multiple sclerosis, enrolled in a pregnancy study. The rearrangement uses TRBV6-4 and TRBJ1-1, with a tentative D call TRBD1 (6 bases). Specimen: CD8+ T cells from peripheral blood mononuclear cells, collected in the second trimester of pregnancy. In nucleotides, the CDR3 is TGTGCCAGCAGTGACCCTAACAAAGGACAGTTGAACACTGAAGCTTTCTTT. Translated: CASSDPNKGQLNTEAFF.